This TCR beta chain was observed in a study of human T cells and chemical hapten exposure. Study-wide results and caveats: Expanded TCR sets contained significantly more large CDR3 similarity clusters than controls.

The CDR3 has 13 residues. V dropped 6 bases and J dropped 3; count of bases not matched to a gene: 3. Stated time point: pre-sensitization, week 0. Noted treatment: therapeutic diphenylcyclopropenone sensitization with weekly scalp DPC. People who gave samples had alopecia, were 18 to 70 years old, and were suitable for DPC. Original processing notes: From around 25,000 to 690,000 TCRs were found per sample, with a median of approximately 100,000. TCRdb passed the RACE reads through MiXCR, listing each CDR3 protein once. The V and J calls were not made by the authors but by TCRdb's processing. Here the sample spans tens of thousands of distinct CDR3 sequences, 9.4% being singletons. This clonotype was found many times. No antigen is known for it.

The sequencing used whole blood, collected in connection with sensitization to the hapten diphenylcyclopropenone (DPC). The clonotype was recovered from a woman aged 40 to 50 with alopecia areata. Some clones in this sample may be carry-over from other donors' samples. This chain uses TRBV12-3 or TRBV12-4 with TRBJ1-2; TRBD1 matches 8 bases. The CDR3 reads CASRPTGDYGYTF. The CDR3 nucleotides are TGTGCCAGCAGGCCGACAGGGGACTATGGCTACACCTTC.